The 20 T cell receptor beta chains below come from one sample, sequenced in a study of blood T cells in healthy people across ages. It was with a sample-barcoded 5' primer and a J-beta primer mix that a second PCR of about 6 to 12 cycles was run. TCRdb ran MiXCR on the 5' RACE reads and lists one entry per CDR3 protein. The data show more than 650,000 distinct CDR3 sequences, with less than 70% seen just once and roughly 40% held by the top ten. Sequenced sample: blood. The origin of the receptors is a man older than 75 in good health.

This clonotype turned up a few times. The chain combines TRBV28 with TRBJ1-5; 8 bases map to TRBD1. The CDR3 contains 15 residues. CDR1 is MDHEN, CDR2 SYDVKM, per germline. V lost 6 bases and J lost 7; bases outside the gene matches: 11. CDR3 coding DNA: TGTGCCAGCAGGGTACCCGGGACAGGAGGACAGCCCCAGCATTTT. It specifies CASRVPGTGGQPQHF. Drawing the rest from reference TRBV28 and TRBJ1-5, the complete variable domain is DVKVTQSSRYLVKRTGEKVFLECVQDMDHENMFWYRQDPGLGLRLIYFSYDVKMKEKGDIPEGYSVSREKKERFSLILESASTNQTSMYLCASRVPGTGGQPQHFGDGTRLSIL.

Only a few counts were recorded for this clonotype. CDR3 region: CASIRDRAYEQYF. DNA for the CDR3: TGTGCCAGCATTCGAGACAGGGCCTACGAGCAGTACTTC. This rearrangement joins TRBV2 to TRBJ2-7, with 7 bases fitting TRBD1. Germline V CDR1 and CDR2: SNHLY, FYNNEI. Trimming at V came to 7 bases and at J to 2 bases, leaving 5 bases not matched to a gene. The CDR3 sequence is 13 residues long.

The gene calls are TRBV28 and TRBJ1-6; the match to TRBD1 covers 8 bases. Trimming at V came to 7 bases and at J to 9 bases, leaving 14 bases not matched to a gene. The CDR3 totals 16 residues. CDR1 is MDHEN, CDR2 SYDVKM, per germline. CDR3 in DNA: TGTGCCAGCACCGATCCGGCCGGACAGGGAAGTTCACCCCTCCACTTT. This codes for CASTDPAGQGSSPLHF.

This clonotype was detected a few times. The V gene is TRBV10-3, the J gene TRBJ2-5, with unresolved D. CDR1 is ENHRY, CDR2 SYGVKD, per germline. Trimming cost V 4 bases and J 2 bases, with 8 bases left between them. The CDR3 extends over 13 amino acids. The CDR3 bases are TGTGCCATCAGTGCGGCCAAGCAAGAGACCCAGTACTTC. Protein: CAISAAKQETQYF.

The gene calls are TRBV20-1 and TRBJ2-7; unclear D gene. V was clipped by 5 bases and J by 9 bases, with 5 bases between them. CDR1 and CDR2 from the germline V gene are DFQATT and SNEGSKA (reference sequence). This CDR3 spans 8 amino acids. The CDR3, as DNA: TGCAGTGCTGCCAGGCAGTACTTC. As protein: CSAARQYF.

This clonotype has a handful of counts. The V gene is TRBV20-1, the J gene TRBJ1-2; D is ambiguous. Trimming removed 3 bases at V and 2 bases at J, with 7 bases between. The CDR3 consists of 12 residues. Germline loops: CDR1 DFQATT, CDR2 SNEGSKA (reference sequence). CDR3 amino acids: CSASNGNYGYTF. The CDR3 region has the DNA TGCAGTGCTAGTAACGGAAACTATGGCTACACCTTC.

V usage is TRBV5-1 and J usage is TRBJ1-3; 9 bases agree with TRBD1. The CDR3 is 16 residues long. With 4 bases clipped from V and 2 bases from J, the junction kept 7 bases outside the gene matches. Germline V gives CDR1 SGHRS, CDR2 YFSETQ. CDR3 amino acids: CASSGGQGPPGNTIYF. The DNA of the CDR3 is TGCGCCAGCAGCGGGGGACAGGGACCTCCTGGAAACACCATATATTTT.

The J gene is TRBJ2-7, the V gene TRBV6-5; 11 bases align to TRBD2. With V trimmed by 3 bases and J by 1 base, 5 bases remained unmatched. Germline loops: CDR1 MNHEY, CDR2 SVGAGI. The CDR3 covers 16 residues. Here the CDR3 reads CASSYSGLAESYEQYF. The CDR3 DNA is TGTGCCAGCAGTTATTCGGGACTAGCGGAATCCTACGAGCAGTACTTC.

The chain combines TRBV7-6 with TRBJ2-1; 10 bases fit TRBD2. Germline CDR1 reads SGHVS; CDR2 reads FNYEAQ. The V segment lost 5 bases and the J segment 8 bases; nucleotides outside the gene matches: 12. This CDR3 has 16 amino acids. DNA for the CDR3: TGTGCCAGCAGCGGAGGACTAGCGGCCCCCCGGGATGAGCAGTTCTTC. Amino acid sequence: CASSGGLAAPRDEQFF. The whole variable domain, filled in from reference TRBV7-6 and TRBJ2-1, reads GAGVSQSPRYKVTKRGQDVALRCDPISGHVSLYWYRQALGQGPEFLTYFNYEAQQDKSGLPNDRFSAERPEGSISTLTIQRTEQRDSAMYRCASSGGLAAPRDEQFFGPGTRLTVL.

This chain joins TRBV19 and TRBJ2-2; maybe TRBD2 (5 bases). V lost 6 bases and J 4 bases, leaving 21 bases between the germline ends. The CDR3 spans 17 residues. Looked up from germline, CDR1 is LNHDA and CDR2 is SQIVND (reference sequence). This CDR3 reads CASSRGLVGVGTGELFF. CDR3 DNA sequence: TGTGCCAGTAGCCGAGGGCTAGTGGGAGTTGGCACCGGGGAGCTGTTTTTT.

The chain uses TRBV27 and TRBJ2-1; 10 bases align to TRBD2. Germline V gene lookup returns CDR1 MNHEY and CDR2 SMNVEV (reference sequence). With 2 bases clipped from V and 9 bases from J, the junction kept 7 bases outside the gene matches. This CDR3 comprises 15 residues. CDR3 sequence reads: CASSLPGLASGEQFF. In DNA form, the CDR3 reads TGTGCCAGCAGTTTACCGGGACTAGCGTCAGGTGAGCAGTTCTTC.

V gene TRBV20-1 combines with J gene TRBJ2-7; D might be TRBD2 (6 bases). The V and J ends lost 5 bases and 2 bases respectively, with 16 bases between them. CDR1 is DFQATT and CDR2 is SNEGSKA in the germline V gene (reference sequence). The CDR3 covers 14 residues. The CDR3 protein is CSALDGGIAYEQYF. CDR3 in DNA: TGCAGTGCTTTAGATGGCGGGATTGCCTACGAGCAGTACTTC.

The J gene is TRBJ1-5, the V gene TRBV5-8; a possible D gene is TRBD1 (5 bases). The CDR3 is 16 residues long. The V and J ends lost 0 bases and 3 bases respectively, with 13 bases between them. Germline V lookup: CDR1 SGHTS, CDR2 YDEGEE. The chain's CDR3 is CASSLGARRANQPQHF. CDR3 DNA sequence: TGTGCCAGCAGCTTGGGTGCGCGCAGGGCCAATCAGCCCCAGCATTTT. Full variable domain (outside the CDR3, taken from reference TRBV5-8 and TRBJ1-5): EAGVTQSPTHLIKTRGQQATLRCSPISGHTSVYWYQQALGLGLQFLLWYDEGEERNRGNFPPRFSGRQFPNYSSELNVNALELEDSALYLCASSLGARRANQPQHFGDGTRLSIL.

The chain has TRBV6-5 and TRBJ2-3; D gene unclear. The V gene lost 6 bases and the J gene lost 8 bases, with 15 bases spanning the gap. The CDR3 covers 13 residues. Germline-derived CDR1 and CDR2 are MNHEY and SVGAGI. The CDR3 protein is CASSRSRVGTQYF. The CDR3 nucleotides are TGTGCCAGCAGCCGGAGCAGAGTTGGTACGCAGTATTTT.

The chain is built from TRBV27 and TRBJ2-4; maybe TRBD2 (6 bases). CDR1 and CDR2 from the germline V gene are MNHEY and SMNVEV (reference sequence). V was cut by 8 bases and J by 15 bases, with 26 bases left in between. The CDR3 has 14 residues. Here the CDR3 reads CASGTGLHRYERYF. CDR3 bases: TGTGCCAGCGGGACGGGACTCCACCGCTACGAGCGGTACTTC.

The V gene is TRBV6-5, the J gene TRBJ2-3, with 10 bases that match TRBD2. V shed 7 bases and J 6 bases; nucleotides not matched to a gene: 10. Germline V CDR1 and CDR2: MNHEY, SVGAGI. This CDR3 contains 15 residues. CDR3: CASTRAGGPLDTQYF. For the CDR3, the DNA is TGTGCCAGCACCAGAGCGGGAGGGCCGCTGGATACGCAGTATTTT.

The V gene is TRBV3-1, the J gene TRBJ2-1, with 8 nucleotides matching TRBD1. With 5 bases clipped from V and 0 bases from J, the junction kept 6 bases outside the gene matches. The CDR3 runs 16 residues. The germline CDR1 and CDR2 sequences are LGHDT and YNNKEL (reference sequence). CDR3 in DNA: TGTGCCAGCAGCTTTCCCGACAGGGGCTCCTACAATGAGCAGTTCTTC. Protein sequence: CASSFPDRGSYNEQFF.

Here the CDR3 reads CSVEPDSTEAFF. Here the CDR3 DNA reads TGCAGCGTTGAACCGGACAGCACTGAAGCTTTCTTT. The rearrangement joins TRBV29-1 to TRBJ1-1, with D possibly matching TRBD1 (6 bases). CDR1 is SQVTM, CDR2 ANQGSEA, per germline. The CDR3 totals 12 residues. Deletions cut 2 bases from V and 4 bases from J, with 8 bases between.

This clonotype was counted once. CDR3 residues: CSVGEQVNTGELFF. CDR3 sequence (DNA): TGCAGCGTTGGAGAACAGGTTAACACCGGGGAGCTGTTTTTT. The chain has TRBV29-1 and TRBJ2-2, with D tentatively TRBD1 (5 bases). Looked up from germline, CDR1 is SQVTM and CDR2 is ANQGSEA. The CDR3 loop spans 14 amino acids. V lost 4 bases to trimming and J lost 2 bases, with 11 bases between them.

The chain couples TRBV7-9 to TRBJ2-2; D uncertain. V dropped 5 bases and J dropped 5 bases, with 9 bases sitting between them. From germline, CDR1 is SEHNR and CDR2 FQNEAQ (reference sequence). This CDR3 is 13 amino acids long. The CDR3 here is CASSLGPTGELFF. The CDR3 region has the DNA TGTGCCAGCAGCCTGGGCCCGACCGGGGAGCTGTTTTTT.